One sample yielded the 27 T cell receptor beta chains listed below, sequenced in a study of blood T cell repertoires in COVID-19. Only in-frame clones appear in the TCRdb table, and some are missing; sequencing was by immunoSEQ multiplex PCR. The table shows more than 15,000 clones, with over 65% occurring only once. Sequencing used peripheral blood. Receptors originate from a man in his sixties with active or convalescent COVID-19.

The CDR3 loop reads CAGSGAGYGYTF. The CDR3 coding sequence is TGTGCCGGATCAGGGGCTGGCTATGGCTACACCTTC. The V gene is TRBV28, the J gene TRBJ1-2; possibly TRBD1 for D (6 bases). The CDR3 consists of 12 residues. V was shortened by 11 bases and J by 4 bases, with 14 bases between the two germline ends. CDR1 and CDR2 from the germline V gene are MDHEN and SYDVKM.

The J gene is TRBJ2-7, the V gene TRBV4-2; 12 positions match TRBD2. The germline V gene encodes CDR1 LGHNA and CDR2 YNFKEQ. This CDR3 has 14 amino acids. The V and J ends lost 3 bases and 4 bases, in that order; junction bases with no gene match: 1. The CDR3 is CASSQTSGSYEQYF. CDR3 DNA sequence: TGTGCCAGCAGCCAGACTAGCGGGAGTTACGAGCAGTACTTC.

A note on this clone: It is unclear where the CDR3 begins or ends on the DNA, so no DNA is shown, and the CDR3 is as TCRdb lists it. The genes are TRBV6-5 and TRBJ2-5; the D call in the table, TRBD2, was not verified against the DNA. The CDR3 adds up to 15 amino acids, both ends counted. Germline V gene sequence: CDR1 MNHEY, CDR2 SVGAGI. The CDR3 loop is CASSSSLAVKETQYF.

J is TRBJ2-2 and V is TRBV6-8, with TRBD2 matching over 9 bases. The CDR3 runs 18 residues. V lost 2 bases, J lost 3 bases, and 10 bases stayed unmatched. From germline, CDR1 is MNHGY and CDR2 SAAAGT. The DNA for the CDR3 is TGTGCCAGCAGTTACGCTGGTGCGGGAGGGCTATACACCGGGGAGCTGTTTTTT. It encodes CASSYAGAGGLYTGELFF.

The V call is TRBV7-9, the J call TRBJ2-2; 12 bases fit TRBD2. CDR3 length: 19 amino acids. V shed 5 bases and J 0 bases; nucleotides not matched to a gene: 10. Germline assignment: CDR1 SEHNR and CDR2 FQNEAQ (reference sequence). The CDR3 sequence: CASSPRGGLAGANTGELFF. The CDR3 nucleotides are TGTGCCAGCAGCCCCAGGGGGGGACTAGCGGGTGCGAACACCGGGGAGCTGTTTTTT. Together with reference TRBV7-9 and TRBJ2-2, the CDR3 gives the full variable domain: DTGVSQNPRHKITKRGQNVTFRCDPISEHNRLYWYRQTLGQGPEFLTYFQNEAQLEKSRLLSDRFSAERPKGSFSTLEIQRTEQGDSAMYLCASSPRGGLAGANTGELFFGEGSRLTVL.

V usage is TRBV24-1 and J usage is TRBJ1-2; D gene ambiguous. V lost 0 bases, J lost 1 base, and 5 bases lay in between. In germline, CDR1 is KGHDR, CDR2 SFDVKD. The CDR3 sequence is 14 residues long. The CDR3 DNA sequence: TGTGCCACCAGTGATTTGAGCATTAACTATGGCTACACCTTC. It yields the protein CATSDLSINYGYTF.

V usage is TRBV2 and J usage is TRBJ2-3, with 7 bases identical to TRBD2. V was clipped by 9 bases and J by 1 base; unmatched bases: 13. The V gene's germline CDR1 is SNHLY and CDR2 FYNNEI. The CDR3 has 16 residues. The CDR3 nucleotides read TGTGCCAGTAGTCCTGCGGGGGAGTTAGGCACAGATACGCAGTATTTT. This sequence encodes CASSPAGELGTDTQYF. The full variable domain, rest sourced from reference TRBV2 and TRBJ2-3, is EPEVTQTPSHQVTQMGQEVILRCVPISNHLYFYWYRQILGQKVEFLVSFYNNEISEKSEIFDDQFSVERPDGSNFTLKIRSTKLEDSAMYFCASSPAGELGTDTQYFGPGTRLTVL.

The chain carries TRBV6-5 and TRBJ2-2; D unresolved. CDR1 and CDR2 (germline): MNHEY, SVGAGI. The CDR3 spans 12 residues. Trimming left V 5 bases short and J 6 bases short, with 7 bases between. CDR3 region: CASSRFSGELFF. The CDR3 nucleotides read TGTGCCAGCAGTCGGTTTTCCGGGGAGCTGTTTTTT.

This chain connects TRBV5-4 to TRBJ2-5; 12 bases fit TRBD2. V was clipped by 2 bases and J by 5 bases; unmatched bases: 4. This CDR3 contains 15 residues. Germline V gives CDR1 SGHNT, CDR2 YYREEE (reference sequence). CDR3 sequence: CASSFASGGAETQYF. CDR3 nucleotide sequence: TGTGCCAGCAGCTTCGCTAGCGGGGGGGCGGAGACCCAGTACTTC. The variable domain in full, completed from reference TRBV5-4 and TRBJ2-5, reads ETGVTQSPTHLIKTRGQQVTLRCSSQSGHNTVSWYQQALGQGPQFIFQYYREEENGRGNFPPRFSGLQFPNYSSELNVNALELDDSALYLCASSFASGGAETQYFGPGTRLLVL.

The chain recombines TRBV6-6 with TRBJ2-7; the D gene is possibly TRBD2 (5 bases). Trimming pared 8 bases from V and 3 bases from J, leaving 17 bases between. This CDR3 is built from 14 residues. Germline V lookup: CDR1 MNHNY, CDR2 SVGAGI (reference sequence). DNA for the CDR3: TGTGCCAGCGCTCCCCCGGGAACCCTCTACGAGCAGTACTTC. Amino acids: CASAPPGTLYEQYF.

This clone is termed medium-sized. Here the CDR3 reads CATPGGGSYPDTQYF. CDR3 in DNA: TGTGCCACCCCCGGGGGGGGAAGCTACCCAGATACGCAGTATTTT. The chain couples TRBV7-9 to TRBJ2-3; 8 bases line up with TRBD2. V trimming: 10 bases; J trimming: 4 bases; junction bases outside the gene matches: 13. The CDR3 totals 15 residues. The germline V gene encodes CDR1 SEHNR and CDR2 FQNEAQ (reference sequence).

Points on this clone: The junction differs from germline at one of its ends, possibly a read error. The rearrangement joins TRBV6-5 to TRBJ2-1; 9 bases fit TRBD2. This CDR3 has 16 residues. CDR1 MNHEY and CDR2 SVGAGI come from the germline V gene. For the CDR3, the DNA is TGTGCCAGTAGTTGGGCTAGCGGGACAACCTACAATGAGCAGTTCTTC. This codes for CASSWASGTTYNEQFF.

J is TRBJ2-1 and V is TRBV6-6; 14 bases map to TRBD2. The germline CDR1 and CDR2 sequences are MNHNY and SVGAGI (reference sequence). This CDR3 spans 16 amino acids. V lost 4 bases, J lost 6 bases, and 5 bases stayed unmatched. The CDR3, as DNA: TGTGCCAGCAGTTGGGGACTAGCGGGAGCAGGCAATGAGCAGTTCTTC. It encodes CASSWGLAGAGNEQFF.

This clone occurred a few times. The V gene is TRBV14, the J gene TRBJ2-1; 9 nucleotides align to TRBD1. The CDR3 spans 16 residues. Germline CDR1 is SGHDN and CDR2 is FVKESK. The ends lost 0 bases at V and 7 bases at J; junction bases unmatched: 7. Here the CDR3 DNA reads TGTGCCAGCAGCCAAGATGTGGGACAGGGAAGAAATGAGCAGTTCTTC. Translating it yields CASSQDVGQGRNEQFF.

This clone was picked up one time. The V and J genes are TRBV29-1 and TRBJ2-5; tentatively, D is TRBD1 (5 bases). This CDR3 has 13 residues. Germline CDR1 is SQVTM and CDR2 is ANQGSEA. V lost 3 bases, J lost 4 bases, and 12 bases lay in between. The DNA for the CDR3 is TGCAGCGTTGAGGTGGGCCAGGGAGAGACCCAGTACTTC. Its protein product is CSVEVGQGETQYF.

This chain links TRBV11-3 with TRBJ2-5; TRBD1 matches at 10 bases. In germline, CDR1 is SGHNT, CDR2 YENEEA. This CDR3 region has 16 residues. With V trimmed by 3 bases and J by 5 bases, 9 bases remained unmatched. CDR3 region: CASSLRQGARRETQYF. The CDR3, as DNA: TGTGCCAGCAGCTTGAGACAGGGGGCGCGTCGGGAGACCCAGTACTTC.

CDR3 nucleotide sequence: TGTGCCAGTAGCCCTCTAGCGGGGGGGTCCAATACGCAGTATTTT. Amino acids: CASSPLAGGSNTQYF. This rearrangement joins TRBV19 to TRBJ2-3; 12 nucleotides align to TRBD2. V lost 6 bases and J lost 7; bases outside the gene matches: 8. This CDR3 is 15 amino acids long. Germline V gives CDR1 LNHDA, CDR2 SQIVND (reference sequence).

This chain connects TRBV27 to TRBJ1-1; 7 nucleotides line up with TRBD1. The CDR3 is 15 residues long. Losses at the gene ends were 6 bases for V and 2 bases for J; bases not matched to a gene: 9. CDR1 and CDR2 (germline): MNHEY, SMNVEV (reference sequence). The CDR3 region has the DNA TGTGCCAGCAGCCTAACGGGACAGCGTAACACTGAAGCTTTCTTT. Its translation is CASSLTGQRNTEAFF.

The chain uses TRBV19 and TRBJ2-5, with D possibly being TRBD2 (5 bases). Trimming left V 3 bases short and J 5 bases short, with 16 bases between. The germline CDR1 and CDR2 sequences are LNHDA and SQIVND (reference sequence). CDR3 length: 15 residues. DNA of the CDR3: TGTGCCAGTAGTATTAGCCGGGGTGGTCATGAGACCCAGTACTTC. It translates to CASSISRGGHETQYF.

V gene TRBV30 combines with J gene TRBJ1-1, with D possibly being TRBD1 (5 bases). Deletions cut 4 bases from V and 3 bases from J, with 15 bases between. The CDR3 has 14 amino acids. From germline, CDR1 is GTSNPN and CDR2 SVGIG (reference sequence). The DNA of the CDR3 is TGTGCCTGGACCCCCGGCAGGGCCCACACTGAAGCTTTCTTT. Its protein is CAWTPGRAHTEAFF.

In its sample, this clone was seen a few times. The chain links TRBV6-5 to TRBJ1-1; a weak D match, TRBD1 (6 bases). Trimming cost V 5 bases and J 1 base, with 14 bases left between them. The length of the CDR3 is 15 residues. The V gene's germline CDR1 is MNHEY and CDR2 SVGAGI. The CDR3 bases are TGTGCCAGCAGTCCCCTCCGGGGACAGAACACTGAAGCTTTCTTT. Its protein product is CASSPLRGQNTEAFF.

The CDR3 coding sequence is TGTGCCAGCAGCTTCTTGAGTTACTCTGGAAACACCATATATTTT. Translating gives CASSFLSYSGNTIYF. The rearrangement joins TRBV7-9 to TRBJ1-3, with D unresolved. Germline CDR1 and CDR2: SEHNR and FQNEAQ (reference sequence). The V end was cut by 3 bases, the J end by 0 bases, with 9 bases between. The CDR3 has 15 amino acids.

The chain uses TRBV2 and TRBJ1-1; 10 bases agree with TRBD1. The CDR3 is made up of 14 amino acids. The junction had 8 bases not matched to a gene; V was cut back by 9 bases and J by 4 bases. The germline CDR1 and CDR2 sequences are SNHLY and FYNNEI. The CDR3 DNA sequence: TGTGCCAGAAGGAGGGACAGGGGTGGCACTGAAGCTTTCTTT. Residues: CARRRDRGGTEAFF. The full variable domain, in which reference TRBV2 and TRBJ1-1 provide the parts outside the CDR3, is EPEVTQTPSHQVTQMGQEVILRCVPISNHLYFYWYRQILGQKVEFLVSFYNNEISEKSEIFDDQFSVERPDGSNFTLKIRSTKLEDSAMYFCARRRDRGGTEAFFGQGTRLTVV.

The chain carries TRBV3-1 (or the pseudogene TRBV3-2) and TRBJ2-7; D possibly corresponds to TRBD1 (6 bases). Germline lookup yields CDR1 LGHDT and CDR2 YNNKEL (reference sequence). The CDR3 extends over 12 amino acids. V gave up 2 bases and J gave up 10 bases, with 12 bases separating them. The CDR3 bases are TGTGCCAGCAGCCAACATGGACAGCGCCAGTACTTC. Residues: CASSQHGQRQYF.

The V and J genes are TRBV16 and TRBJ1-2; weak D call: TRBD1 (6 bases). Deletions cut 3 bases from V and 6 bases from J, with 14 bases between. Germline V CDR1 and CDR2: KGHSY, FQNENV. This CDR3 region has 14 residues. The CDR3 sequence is CASSHSGEGNGYTF. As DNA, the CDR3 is TGTGCCAGCAGCCACTCAGGGGAGGGAAATGGCTACACCTTC.

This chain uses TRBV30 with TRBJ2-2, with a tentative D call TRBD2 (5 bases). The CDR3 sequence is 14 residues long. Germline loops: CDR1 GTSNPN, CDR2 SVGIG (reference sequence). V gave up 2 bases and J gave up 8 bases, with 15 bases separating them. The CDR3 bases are TGTGCCTGGAGTCGGGGAACCTCTTTGGGGGAGCTGTTTTTT. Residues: CAWSRGTSLGELFF.

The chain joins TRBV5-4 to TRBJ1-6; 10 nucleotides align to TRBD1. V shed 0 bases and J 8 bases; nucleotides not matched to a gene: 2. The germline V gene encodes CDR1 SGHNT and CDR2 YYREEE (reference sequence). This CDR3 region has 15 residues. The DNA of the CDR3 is TGTGCCAGCAGCTTGGCCGGGACAGGGGATTCACCCCTCCACTTT. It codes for CASSLAGTGDSPLHF.